This passage covers 25 T cell receptor beta chains from one sample sequenced in a study of blood T cells in healthy people across ages. A second PCR, run for about 6 to 11 cycles, used a sample-barcoded 5' primer plus a J-beta primer mix. MiXCR, applied by TCRdb to the 5' RACE reads, yields one record per CDR3 protein. The table includes hundreds of thousands of distinct CDR3 sequences, about 52% detected once. What was sequenced was blood. The source is a woman aged 55-70 years in good health.

This clonotype came up a few times. V and J are TRBV2 and TRBJ2-3; D is uncertain. Germline CDR1 SNHLY, CDR2 FYNNEI. This CDR3 is built from 12 residues. The ends were cut back, 5 bases at V and 2 bases at J, with 5 bases in the middle. The CDR3 loop reads CASSSFTDTQYF. The CDR3 DNA is TGTGCCAGCAGTTCTTTCACAGATACGCAGTATTTT. The entire variable domain, with the rest obtained from reference TRBV2 and TRBJ2-3, is as follows: EPEVTQTPSHQVTQMGQEVILRCVPISNHLYFYWYRQILGQKVEFLVSFYNNEISEKSEIFDDQFSVERPDGSNFTLKIRSTKLEDSAMYFCASSSFTDTQYFGPGTRLTVL.

This clonotype has at least ten counts. The gene calls are TRBV29-1 and TRBJ2-5, with D perhaps TRBD2 (5 bases). V was trimmed by 3 bases and J by 7 bases, leaving 12 bases between them. Per germline, CDR1 SQVTM and CDR2 ANQGSEA. This CDR3 has 12 amino acids. The CDR3 nucleotides read TGCAGCGTTGATACTAGTTCTGGGACCCAGTACTTC. Its translation is CSVDTSSGTQYF.

This clonotype was counted a few times. This sequence joins TRBV12-3 or TRBV12-4 and TRBJ2-1; the match to TRBD2 covers 9 bases. Germline trimming cut 1 base from V and 2 bases from J; bases unmatched to any gene: 3. This CDR3 has 16 amino acids. The CDR3 sequence is CASSLGGRAPYNEQFF. DNA for the CDR3: TGTGCCAGCAGTTTAGGCGGGAGGGCCCCCTACAATGAGCAGTTCTTC.

This rearrangement joins TRBV6-1 to TRBJ2-5; no reliable D call. CDR3 length: 13 amino acids. Between the trimmed V and J ends, which lost 4 bases and 4 bases, there was a span of 10 bases. Germline-derived CDR1 and CDR2 are MNHNS and SASEGT. Written as DNA, the CDR3 is TGTGCCAGCAGTGGGAACCATCGAGAGACCCAGTACTTC. It yields the protein CASSGNHRETQYF.

The chain couples TRBV7-2 to TRBJ2-4; D remains ambiguous. The CDR3 is made up of 15 amino acids. Germline assignment: CDR1 SGHTA and CDR2 FQGNSA. V lost 1 base and J lost 7, with 14 bases in between. The CDR3 sequence: CASSLDGVIQNIQYF. The CDR3 nucleotides are TGTGCCAGCAGCTTAGACGGAGTAATACAGAACATTCAGTACTTC. Full variable domain (outside the CDR3, taken from reference TRBV7-2 and TRBJ2-4): GAGVSQSPSNKVTEKGKDVELRCDPISGHTALYWYRQSLGQGLEFLIYFQGNSAPDKSGLPSDRFSAERTGGSVSTLTIQRTQQEDSAVYLCASSLDGVIQNIQYFGAGTRLSVL.

This chain uses TRBV29-1 with TRBJ2-2, with 11 bases aligning to TRBD2. This CDR3 is built from 14 residues. Germline lookup yields CDR1 SQVTM and CDR2 ANQGSEA. V shed 6 bases and J 7 bases; nucleotides not matched to a gene: 7. CDR3 sequence: CSVATSGRGGELFF. CDR3 bases: TGCAGCGTGGCCACTAGCGGGAGAGGCGGGGAGCTGTTTTTT.

On this clonotype: A much larger clone differs from this one at a single base, so this may be a read error. The chain combines TRBV30 with TRBJ2-7; D unclear. Germline loops: CDR1 GTSNPN, CDR2 SVGIG (reference sequence). Trimming cost V 5 bases and J 7 bases, with 15 bases left between them. The CDR3 runs 12 residues. CDR3 in DNA: TGTGCCTGGGGAGACTTTTACAATGAGCAGTACTTC. It codes for CAWGDFYNEQYF. The whole variable domain, filled in from reference TRBV30 and TRBJ2-7, reads SQTIHQWPATLVQPVGSPLSLECTVEGTSNPNLYWYRQAAGRGLQLLFYSVGIGQISSEVPQNLSASRPQDRQFILSSKKLLLSDSGFYLCAWGDFYNEQYFGPGTRLTVT.

The chain couples TRBV2 to TRBJ2-7, with 7 bases matching TRBD2. V lost 7 bases and J lost 7; bases outside the gene matches: 16. The length of the CDR3 is 15 residues. Looked up from germline, CDR1 is SNHLY and CDR2 is FYNNEI. The CDR3 protein is CASIRRGVPYNEQYF. For the CDR3, the DNA is TGTGCCAGCATCCGACGGGGGGTCCCCTACAATGAGCAGTACTTC.

This chain links TRBV7-2 with TRBJ1-2, with D possibly TRBD1 on 5 matching bases. CDR1 and CDR2 (germline): SGHTA, FQGNSA. The V end lost 2 bases, the J end lost 1 base, and 11 bases lay between the germline ends. The CDR3 sequence is 15 residues long. The CDR3 protein is CASSLNRLLNYGYTF. For the CDR3, the DNA is TGTGCCAGCAGCTTAAACAGGTTGCTTAACTATGGCTACACCTTC. Full variable domain (remainder filled in from reference TRBV7-2 and TRBJ1-2): GAGVSQSPSNKVTEKGKDVELRCDPISGHTALYWYRQSLGQGLEFLIYFQGNSAPDKSGLPSDRFSAERTGGSVSTLTIQRTQQEDSAVYLCASSLNRLLNYGYTFGSGTRLTVV.

This clonotype came up a few times. The chain is built from TRBV20-1 and TRBJ2-1; D tentatively fits TRBD1 or TRBD2 (5 bases each). Germline CDR1 and CDR2: DFQATT and SNEGSKA (reference sequence). CDR3 length: 13 residues. Deletions cut 6 bases from V and 1 base from J, with 10 bases between. CDR3 loop: CSAEGSSYNEQFF. The CDR3, as DNA: TGCAGTGCCGAGGGGAGTTCCTACAATGAGCAGTTCTTC.

V gene TRBV7-9 combines with J gene TRBJ2-5; 7 bases match TRBD1. This CDR3 contains 14 residues. Germline CDR1 SEHNR, CDR2 FQNEAQ (reference sequence). The trim removed 6 bases at V and 0 bases at J, leaving 4 bases unmatched. In DNA, the CDR3 is TGTGCCAGCAGTAAGGGGGCAAACCAAGAGACCCAGTACTTC. This sequence encodes CASSKGANQETQYF. Using reference TRBV7-9 and TRBJ2-5 for the parts outside the CDR3, the full variable domain is DTGVSQNPRHKITKRGQNVTFRCDPISEHNRLYWYRQTLGQGPEFLTYFQNEAQLEKSRLLSDRFSAERPKGSFSTLEIQRTEQGDSAMYLCASSKGANQETQYFGPGTRLLVL.

The chain is built from TRBV24-1 and TRBJ1-2; tentatively, D is TRBD1 (5 bases). The germline V and J ends were trimmed by 4 bases and 8 bases, with 13 bases remaining between them. This CDR3 contains 13 residues. Germline CDR1 is KGHDR and CDR2 is SFDVKD. The CDR3 DNA reads as TGTGCCACCAGTGAGGGGGGATTCAGGGGCTACACCTTC. Its protein product is CATSEGGFRGYTF.

This clonotype was picked up a small number of times. The rearrangement joins TRBV9 to TRBJ2-5; D is uncertain. Germline CDR1 is SGDLS and CDR2 is YYNGEE. V shed 0 bases and J shed 5 bases, with 14 bases lying between them. CDR3 length: 15 residues. CDR3 protein: CASSVAHQVSETQYF. The DNA of the CDR3 is TGTGCCAGCAGCGTAGCCCACCAAGTGTCGGAGACCCAGTACTTC.

This rearrangement joins TRBV12-3 or TRBV12-4 to TRBJ2-3; 8 bases are a match to TRBD2. Trimming removed 5 bases from V and 5 bases from J; junction bases left unmatched: 9. The CDR3 spans 15 residues. The CDR3 DNA reads as TGTGCCAGCAGTCCGGGACTAGAGCACCTAGATACGCAGTATTTT. It translates to CASSPGLEHLDTQYF.

Regarding this clonotype: Sequence at one end of the junction differs from germline and may be a read error. The gene calls are TRBV28 and TRBJ2-3, with 8 nucleotides matching TRBD2. Per germline, CDR1 MDHEN and CDR2 SYDVKM. The CDR3 runs 14 residues. CDR3 protein: CASRLSGGKDTQYF. For the CDR3, the DNA is TGTGCCAGCCGTTTAAGCGGGGGAAAAGATACGCAGTATTTT.

The J gene is TRBJ1-4, the V gene TRBV20-1; no clear D. The germline V gene has CDR1 DFQATT and CDR2 SNEGSKA (reference sequence). V shed 2 bases and J shed 2 bases, with 9 bases lying between them. The CDR3 runs 14 residues. The CDR3 spells CSARSGSTNEKLFF. For the CDR3, the DNA is TGCAGTGCTAGATCGGGCAGCACTAATGAAAAACTGTTTTTT.

The chain has TRBV20-1 and TRBJ2-4; D may match TRBD1 or TRBD2 (5 bases each). The J call may be mistaken, given a closer DNA end match to TRBJ2-7. The CDR3 has 13 amino acids. Germline CDR1 is DFQATT and CDR2 is SNEGSKA (reference sequence). CDR3 sequence (DNA): TGCAGTGCTAGTGACAGCCGAGGGGTCGAGCAGTACTTC. Protein sequence: CSASDSRGVEQYF.

This chain joins TRBV6-6 and TRBJ2-5; D assignment may be TRBD1 or TRBD2 (6 bases each). The CDR3 is 13 amino acids. Trimming took off 4 bases at V and 13 bases at J, with 19 bases between the two ends. Germline V gene lookup returns CDR1 MNHNY and CDR2 SVGAGI (reference sequence). In nucleotides, the CDR3 is TGTGCCAGCAGTTTCCCGGGGGCCTACGAGCGGTACTTC. This gives the protein CASSFPGAYERYF.

The V call is TRBV28, the J call TRBJ2-1, with TRBD1 identical over 7 bases. Germline CDR1 MDHEN, CDR2 SYDVKM. J lost 2 bases, V lost 7 bases, and 8 bases had no gene match. The CDR3 extends over 15 amino acids. The CDR3 DNA sequence: TGTGCCAGCAAGCGCCGGGACAGTACCTACAATGAGCAGTTCTTC. Residues: CASKRRDSTYNEQFF.

The chain is built from TRBV15 and TRBJ2-3, with unresolved D. The CDR3 is 15 residues long. From germline, CDR1 is LNHNV and CDR2 YYDKDF (reference sequence). With 0 bases removed from V and 4 bases from J, the gap between germline ends came to 11 bases. This chain's CDR3 is CATSREIQDPDTQYF. Here the CDR3 DNA reads TGTGCCACCAGCAGAGAAATCCAGGACCCAGATACGCAGTATTTT.

Of note for this clonotype: A much bigger clone sits one base away, suggesting this may be a read error. This chain uses TRBV20-1 with TRBJ2-7; D gene unclear. The CDR3 runs 13 residues. The V gene's germline CDR1 is DFQATT and CDR2 SNEGSKA (reference sequence). The CDR3 coding sequence is TGCAGTGCTAGAGGAATGGAGTTCCACGAGCATTACTTC. Translated: CSARGMEFHEHYF.

This clonotype came up many times. This chain connects TRBV14 to TRBJ2-4; D remains ambiguous. Deletions cut 2 bases from V and 0 bases from J, with 11 bases between. The CDR3 spans 16 residues. In germline, CDR1 is SGHDN, CDR2 FVKESK. This chain's CDR3 is CASSQSSTIAKNIQYF. The CDR3 bases are TGTGCCAGCAGCCAAAGCAGTACCATAGCCAAAAACATTCAGTACTTC.

The V and J genes are TRBV2 and TRBJ1-2; D possibly corresponds to TRBD1 (5 bases). Trimming shortened V by 3 bases and J by 8 bases, and 13 bases separated the two germline ends. CDR1 SNHLY and CDR2 FYNNEI come from the germline V gene. The CDR3 covers 13 residues. CDR3 nucleotide sequence: TGTGCCAGCAGTGAGAAGGGGCCGGGGGGCTACACCTTC. It codes for CASSEKGPGGYTF.

The rearrangement uses TRBV5-5 and TRBJ1-2; possibly TRBD1 for D (6 bases). The V and J ends lost 4 bases and 1 base respectively, with 14 bases between them. The CDR3 runs to 15 residues. CDR1 and CDR2 from the germline V gene are SGHKS and YYEKEE (reference sequence). CDR3 residues: CASSRNNRDNYGYTF. CDR3 DNA: TGTGCCAGCAGCCGTAATAACAGGGATAACTATGGCTACACCTTC.

This clonotype has only a few counts. This sequence joins TRBV29-1 and TRBJ2-5; the match to TRBD1 covers 8 bases. The end of the DNA fits TRBJ2-7 better, so the J call may be wrong. This CDR3 contains 14 residues. CDR1 SQVTM and CDR2 ANQGSEA come from the germline V gene. The CDR3 DNA is TGCAGCGCTTCCCCCGGGACAGGCCCCTACGAGCAGTACTTC. Amino acids: CSASPGTGPYEQYF.